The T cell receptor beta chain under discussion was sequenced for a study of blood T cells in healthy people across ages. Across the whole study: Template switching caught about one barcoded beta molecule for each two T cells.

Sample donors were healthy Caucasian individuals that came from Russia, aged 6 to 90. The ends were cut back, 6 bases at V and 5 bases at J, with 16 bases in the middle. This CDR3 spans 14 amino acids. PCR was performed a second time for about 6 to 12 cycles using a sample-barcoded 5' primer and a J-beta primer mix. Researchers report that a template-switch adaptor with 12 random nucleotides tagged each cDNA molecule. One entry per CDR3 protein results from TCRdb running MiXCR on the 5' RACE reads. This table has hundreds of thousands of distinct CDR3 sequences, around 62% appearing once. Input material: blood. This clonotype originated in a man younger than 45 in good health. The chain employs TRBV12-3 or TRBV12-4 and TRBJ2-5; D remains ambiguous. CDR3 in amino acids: CASSSLDRPETQYF. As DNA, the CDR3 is TGTGCCAGCAGCTCGCTGGACCGCCCGGAGACCCAGTACTTC.